A single sample is the source of the 23 T cell receptor beta chains below, sequenced in a study of T-cell reconstitution after alpha-beta-depleted transplantation in children (dated by TCRdb to the mid-2010s). The treatment or condition tag for this specimen amounts to: allogeneic hematopoietic cell transplantation with graft depleted of TCRalphabeta T cells and CD19 B cells. To prepare the library, PCR was applied. Sequencing was performed on an Illumina HiSeq 2500. Molecular barcoding was employed in the preparation of TCR libraries, with unique molecular identifiers being used to normalize TCRbeta repertoire quantification. TCRdb trimmed public reads at Q25 via fastp, called clones via MiXCR and kept in-frame beta chains. Here each entry gathers all rows of one CDR3 protein and keeps the most common genes and DNA. Within this sample are around 80,000 distinct CDR3 sequences, with 15% to 20% of them counted one time only. Less than 60% of the sample is taken by the ten largest.

The material sequenced was PBMCs, mostly from graft donor cells, taken 360 days after TCRalphabeta/CD19-depleted stem cell transplant. The receptors here all came from a male patient between 2 and 15 years old who had a stem cell transplant for acute lymphoblastic leukemia, so the T cells may come from the graft donor.

V gene TRBV3-1 combines with J gene TRBJ2-3, with 7 bases fitting TRBD2. The germline V gene encodes CDR1 LGHDT and CDR2 YNNKEL (reference sequence). V shed 0 bases and J 2 bases; nucleotides not matched to a gene: 2. The CDR3 has 15 residues. CDR3 nucleotide sequence: TGTGCCAGCAGCCAAGAAGCGGGGAACACAGATACGCAGTATTTT. Residues: CASSQEAGNTDTQYF.

The chain employs TRBV24-1 and TRBJ2-2; perhaps D is TRBD1 or TRBD2 (5 bases each). The CDR3 length is 15 residues. CDR1 and CDR2 (germline): KGHDR, SFDVKD. The V and J ends lost 2 bases and 6 bases respectively, with 12 bases between them. The CDR3, as DNA: TGTGCCACCAGTGATTCAGGGACCCCATCCGGGGAGCTGTTTTTT. This encodes CATSDSGTPSGELFF.

This clonotype was seen a few times. The V gene is TRBV12-3 or TRBV12-4, the J gene TRBJ2-2; 9 bases are a match to TRBD2. V was pared by 3 bases and J by 4 bases, with 0 bases of the junction left unmatched. This CDR3 comprises 14 residues. CDR3 in amino acids: CASSLGLATGELFF. CDR3 DNA: TGTGCCAGCAGTTTGGGACTAGCCACCGGGGAGCTGTTTTTT.

CDR3 region: CSARVPGASRYTDTQYF. DNA of the CDR3: TGCAGTGCTAGAGTGCCCGGGGCTAGCCGTTACACAGATACGCAGTATTTT. The rearrangement links TRBV20-1 to TRBJ2-3; perhaps D is TRBD1 or TRBD2 (5 bases each). Germline V lookup: CDR1 DFQATT, CDR2 SNEGSKA (reference sequence). V lost 1 base, J lost 2 bases, and 19 bases lay in between. There are 17 residues in the CDR3.

This clonotype was seen a few times. The V gene is TRBV6-1, the J gene TRBJ2-4; TRBD1 agrees at 9 bases. The CDR3 runs to 14 residues. Germline assignment: CDR1 MNHNS and CDR2 SASEGT. V dropped 4 bases and J dropped 6; count of bases not matched to a gene: 4. CDR3 DNA sequence: TGTGCCAGCAGTGTCCGGGACAGGGCAAACATTCAGTACTTC. It yields the protein CASSVRDRANIQYF.

This clonotype was detected ten times or more. The chain recombines TRBV5-6 with TRBJ2-1; a possible D gene is TRBD1 (6 bases). The CDR3 runs to 16 residues. Trimming stripped 4 bases from V and 4 bases from J, with 18 bases between. Germline CDR1 and CDR2: SGHDT and YYEEEE. The CDR3 spells CASSITGTSFYNEQFF. Written as DNA, the CDR3 is TGTGCCAGCAGCATAACCGGGACATCTTTTTACAATGAGCAGTTCTTC.

The chain's CDR3 is CASSFSRGRVNSGELFF. CDR3 nucleotides: TGTGCCAGCAGTTTTAGTCGCGGGAGGGTCAATAGCGGGGAGCTGTTTTTT. V usage is TRBV28 and J usage is TRBJ2-2, with 9 bases matching TRBD2. CDR3 size: 17 residues. The ends lost 3 bases at V and 7 bases at J; junction bases unmatched: 12. Germline loops: CDR1 MDHEN, CDR2 SYDVKM.

This clonotype was detected a few times. The V and J genes are TRBV19 and TRBJ1-2; TRBD1 matches 7 bases. Germline lookup yields CDR1 LNHDA and CDR2 SQIVND (reference sequence). The junction had 14 bases not matched to a gene; V was cut back by 5 bases and J by 8 bases. The length of the CDR3 is 15 residues. The CDR3 DNA follows: TGTGCCAGTAGTCTACCGGGACAGAATTTCGGCGGCTACACCTTC. Its protein is CASSLPGQNFGGYTF.

This clonotype ranks as medium-sized. The genes are TRBV24-1 and TRBJ2-3; no reliable D call. CDR3 length: 15 amino acids. Germline lookup yields CDR1 KGHDR and CDR2 SFDVKD. V was clipped by 1 base and J by 1 base, with 8 bases between them. The CDR3 spells CATSDFRRGTDTQYF. Written as DNA, the CDR3 is TGTGCCACCAGTGATTTCCGCCGGGGCACAGATACGCAGTATTTT.

The chain employs TRBV12-3 or TRBV12-4 and TRBJ2-2; the match to TRBD1 covers 7 bases. This CDR3 has 13 amino acids. With 11 bases clipped from V and 5 bases from J, the junction kept 8 bases outside the gene matches. The CDR3: CAAQGVGTGELFF. In nucleotides, the CDR3 is TGTGCCGCCCAGGGGGTCGGAACCGGGGAGCTGTTTTTT.

This clonotype was counted ten times or more. CDR3 in amino acids: CSAPLGTGIQYF. The DNA for the CDR3 is TGCAGTGCTCCCTTGGGGACGGGCATTCAGTACTTC. V is TRBV20-1 and J is TRBJ2-4, with D perhaps assigned TRBD1 or TRBD2 (5 bases each). The CDR3 covers 12 residues. Per germline, CDR1 DFQATT and CDR2 SNEGSKA (reference sequence). The ends were cut back, 5 bases at V and 9 bases at J, with 14 bases in the middle.

In this sample, this clonotype turned up a few times. The chain is built from TRBV10-2 and TRBJ2-2; D not resolved. The V end lost 6 bases, the J end lost 7 bases, and 9 bases lay between the germline ends. This CDR3 region has 12 residues. The germline gives CDR1 WSHSY, CDR2 SAAADI. DNA of the CDR3: TGCGCCAGCAGATACACTGGCGGGGAGCTGTTTTTT. It codes for CASRYTGGELFF.

This clonotype was seen a few times. The rearrangement joins TRBV29-1 to TRBJ2-2; maybe TRBD1 (7 bases). CDR3 length equals 13 residues. Trimming removed 5 bases from V and 7 bases from J, with 14 bases in between. CDR1 SQVTM and CDR2 ANQGSEA come from the germline V gene. In DNA form, the CDR3 reads TGCAGCGTTTGCCAGGGGGGAGGCGGGGAGCTGTTTTTT. Residues: CSVCQGGGGELFF.

This clonotype came up a few times. The chain joins TRBV5-5 to TRBJ2-2; D is possibly TRBD1 (6 bases). V was pared by 4 bases and J by 0 bases, with 16 bases between. The CDR3 contains 17 residues. Germline values: CDR1 SGHKS, CDR2 YYEKEE (reference sequence). Written as DNA, the CDR3 is TGTGCCAGCAGCCGCCCTCGGGACAAACCGAACACCGGGGAGCTGTTTTTT. Its protein product is CASSRPRDKPNTGELFF.

The chain carries TRBV4-1 and TRBJ2-7; TRBD2 aligns across 12 bases. The trim removed 6 bases at V and 9 bases at J, leaving 9 bases unmatched. Germline CDR1 and CDR2: MGHRA and YSYEKL. The CDR3 has 14 residues. CDR3 coding DNA: TGCGCCAGCAGAGAACTAGCGGGAGGCGCCTTGCAGTACTTC. Its translation is CASRELAGGALQYF.

This clonotype has ten or more counts. The chain links TRBV11-1 to TRBJ2-7, with no clear D. Germline CDR1 SGHAT, CDR2 FQDESV (reference sequence). The CDR3 covers 13 residues. V lost 3 bases to trimming and J lost 6 bases, with 12 bases between them. The CDR3 protein is CASSFFLAGEQYF. CDR3 in DNA: TGTGCCAGCAGCTTCTTCTTGGCTGGCGAGCAGTACTTC.

This clonotype was counted ten times or more. The J gene is TRBJ1-1, the V gene TRBV5-1, with no clear D. Germline CDR1 reads SGHRS; CDR2 reads YFSETQ. The ends were cut back, 0 bases at V and 1 base at J, with 4 bases in the middle. The CDR3 runs to 13 residues. CDR3 loop: CASSLAKNTEAFF. CDR3 bases: TGCGCCAGCAGCTTGGCCAAGAACACTGAAGCTTTCTTT. Supplemented by reference TRBV5-1 and TRBJ1-1, the full variable domain reads KAGVTQTPRYLIKTRGQQVTLSCSPISGHRSVSWYQQTPGQGLQFLFEYFSETQRNKGNFPGRFSGRQFSNSRSEMNVSTLELGDSALYLCASSLAKNTEAFFGQGTRLTVV.

In its sample, this clonotype was seen a few times. V is TRBV5-1 and J is TRBJ2-1; no clear D. The CDR3 sequence is 13 residues long. V was pared by 5 bases and J by 0 bases, with 6 bases between. Germline V gene lookup returns CDR1 SGHRS and CDR2 YFSETQ. CDR3 in amino acids: CASRSVSYNEQFF. The CDR3 DNA follows: TGCGCCAGCAGATCGGTCTCCTACAATGAGCAGTTCTTC. Full variable domain (outside the CDR3, taken from reference TRBV5-1 and TRBJ2-1): KAGVTQTPRYLIKTRGQQVTLSCSPISGHRSVSWYQQTPGQGLQFLFEYFSETQRNKGNFPGRFSGRQFSNSRSEMNVSTLELGDSALYLCASRSVSYNEQFFGPGTRLTVL.

In its sample, this clonotype was seen many times. V and J are TRBV5-1 and TRBJ2-1; possibly TRBD1 or TRBD2 for D (5 bases each). The CDR3 extends over 14 amino acids. Germline CDR1 reads SGHRS; CDR2 reads YFSETQ. V gave up 0 bases and J gave up 3 bases, with 7 bases separating them. CDR3 in amino acids: CASSLVGDYNEQFF. CDR3 DNA sequence: TGCGCCAGCAGCTTGGTGGGGGACTACAATGAGCAGTTCTTC.

This clonotype came up many times. This rearrangement joins TRBV27 to TRBJ2-2; perhaps TRBD2 as D (6 bases). This CDR3 comprises 15 residues. Between the trimmed V and J ends, which lost 5 bases and 5 bases, there was a span of 15 bases. CDR1 is MNHEY and CDR2 is SMNVEV in the germline V gene (reference sequence). Written as DNA, the CDR3 is TGTGCCAGCAGTCAATCTAGCGTTGGGACCGGGGAGCTGTTTTTT. This sequence encodes CASSQSSVGTGELFF.

This clonotype was seen many times. The chain has TRBV12-3 or TRBV12-4 and TRBJ2-3; maybe TRBD2 (6 bases). This CDR3 comprises 13 residues. V shed 6 bases and J shed 5 bases, with 12 bases lying between them. CDR3 in amino acids: CASSLAGGDTQYF. The CDR3 DNA reads TGTGCCAGCAGCCTGGCCGGGGGAGATACGCAGTATTTT.

This clonotype came up a few times. The chain has TRBV12-3 or TRBV12-4 and TRBJ2-4, with D possibly being TRBD1 (6 bases). The CDR3 extends over 13 amino acids. The V and J ends lost 7 bases and 7 bases respectively, with 14 bases between them. This chain's CDR3 is CASNDRPGNIQYF. The CDR3 DNA follows: TGTGCCAGCAACGACAGGCCGGGGAACATTCAGTACTTC.

There are a few counts of this clonotype. The chain is built from TRBV5-6 and TRBJ2-4; a possible D gene is TRBD2 (5 bases). From germline, CDR1 is SGHDT and CDR2 YYEEEE. There are 17 residues in the CDR3. V was shortened by 4 bases and J by 0 bases, with 17 bases between the two germline ends. The CDR3 nucleotides are TGTGCCAGCAGCACGCTCCGCGCGGGTGAAGCCAAAAACATTCAGTACTTC. This codes for CASSTLRAGEAKNIQYF.